This entry describes one T cell receptor (beta chain). What it recognizes is unknown. One end of the junction fails to match germline, which may point to a read error. The sample is drawn from a study of T cell repertoires in cytomegalovirus infection. Study details: HLA-B-restricted CMV epitopes that are well studied were used alongside recently identified HLA-C-restricted ones. CMV infection plus the matching HLA type was flagged by public TCR beta signatures.

MiXCR was run by TCRdb on the reads, yielding one entry per CDR3 protein. The data show roughly 860,000 distinct CDR3 sequences, 32% seen once. Study findings and constraints: Predominance within the ex vivo response was attributable to HLA-C-restricted CMV-specific TCR beta clonotypes.

This CDR3 has 15 amino acids. Germline V gene sequence: CDR1 SEHNR, CDR2 FQNEAQ (reference sequence). The chain uses TRBV7-9 and TRBJ2-5, with D perhaps TRBD1 (5 bases). The sequencing here drew on cultured CD8+ T cells from PBMCs, taken from culture after CMV antigen stimulation. The TCR was taken from a human donor in good health (CMV status not recorded). Some clones in this sample may be carry-over from other donors' samples. The CDR3 region is CANSPQGPKRETQYF. The CDR3 DNA follows: TGTGCCAACAGCCCCCAGGGTCCCAAGAGAGAGACCCAGTACTTC.